The T cell receptor (beta chain) described here comes from a study of spatial heterogeneity in lung cancer (dated by TCRdb to the late 2010s). A note on the overall study: The donors were some 72 patients from the lung TRACERx cohort who had early-stage, untreated non-small cell lung cancer. Follow-up PBMC samples were sequenced whenever available, with the median time to follow-up being two to three years after resection. More beta-chain than alpha-chain transcripts were consistently detected, likely reflecting higher beta-chain transcript abundance. In the raw uncorrected reads, each unique combination of TCR and UMI appeared more than ten times on average. TCR alpha and beta repertoires were quantitatively compared across multiple tumor regions, matched nontumor lung and blood in non-small cell lung cancer. The study linked features of the TCR repertoire to counts of nonsynonymous mutations, which were determined by whole-exome sequencing of tumor tissue. Both alpha and beta chains were TCR-sequenced in a few hundred tumor regions, approximately 68 matched nontumor lung samples and around 54 PBMC samples obtained at surgery.

What the authors observed across the whole study: Additional single-cell paired TCR alpha and beta sequencing was considered necessary to confirm, at a functional level, the hypothesis that regional TCRs recognize regional mutations. Ubiquitous expanded tumor TCRs were found in blood more often at tumor resection than at routine follow-up. Only around 15 patients were included in comparisons of baseline and follow-up blood repertoires.

This clonotype was seen more than once but under ten times. No cognate antigen has been identified for it. Base qualities are not recorded, but no much larger clone differs from it by a single base. From cysteine to phenylalanine, the CDR3 is 14 amino acids long. Of all the DNA, just the CDR3 is kept, 42 bases in frame from base 1. V gives up 3 bases and J gives up 6 bases, and the segment between their germline ends measures 14 bases. The library was prepared using 5' RACE. Sequencing took place on a NextSeq 500. To allow correction of PCR and sequencing errors, the TCR library protocol tagged every TCR cDNA molecule with a unique molecular identifier. Under the source paper's analysis protocol: TCR identification, UMI-based error correction and CDR3 extraction were all carried out with Decombinator tools. TCRs above a frequency of 2 per 1,000, corresponding to the top 1% of the tumor frequency distribution, were defined as expanded. Rényi diversity was computed with the R vegan package after subsampling each repertoire 100 times to 5,000 TCRs. CDR3 similarity networks were built from amino acid triplet string-kernel similarity, connecting CDR3s with pairwise similarity above 0.82. Clones were called with MiXCR by TCRdb after fastp trimmed the public reads at Q25, and only in-frame beta chains were retained. A single entry per CDR3 protein holds the most common genes and DNA from its merged rows. These V and J calls originate from TCRdb's pipeline instead of the authors' own analysis. The sample table holds roughly 110,000 distinct CDR3 sequences, of which 10% to 13% were seen once. 20% to 30% of the sample comes from the top ten.

The sample's time point, from its label and the paper: blood at routine non-recurrence follow-up after resection. Without any cell sorting, TCR sequencing was performed on whole RNA extracted either from tumor and nontumor lung tissue or from cryopreserved PBMC samples. Only patients with enough RNA available from two or more tumor regions were chosen for TCR sequencing. This receptor was obtained from a female donor with early-stage non-small cell lung cancer. The sequenced sample was PBMCs, obtained at follow-up. The receptor chain draws on TRBV12-3 or TRBV12-4 and TRBJ2-5; 5 matching bases give a weak D call of TRBD1. The DNA reads TGTGCCAGCAGTTTCCTCCCGGACAACCAGACCCAGTACTTC. It specifies CASSFLPDNQTQYF.